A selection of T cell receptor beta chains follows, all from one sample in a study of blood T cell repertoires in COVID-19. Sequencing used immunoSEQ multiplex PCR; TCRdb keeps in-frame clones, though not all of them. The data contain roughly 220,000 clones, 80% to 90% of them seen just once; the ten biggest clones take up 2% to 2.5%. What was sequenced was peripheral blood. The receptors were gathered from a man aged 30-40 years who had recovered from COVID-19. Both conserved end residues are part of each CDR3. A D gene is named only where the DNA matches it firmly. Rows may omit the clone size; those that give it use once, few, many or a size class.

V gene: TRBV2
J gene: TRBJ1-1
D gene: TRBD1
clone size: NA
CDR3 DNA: TGTGCCAGCAGCGAAAAGCCCGTACAGGGGGTAAACACTGAAGCTTTCTTT
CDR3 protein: CASSEKPVQGVNTEAFF

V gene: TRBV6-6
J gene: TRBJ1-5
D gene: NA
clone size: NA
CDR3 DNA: TGTGCCAGCACCTCAAAAGCGAGCCCCCTATATCAGCCCCAGCATTTT
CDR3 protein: CASTSKASPLYQPQHF

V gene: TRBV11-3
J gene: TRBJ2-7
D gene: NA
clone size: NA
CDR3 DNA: TGTGCCAGCAGCTTAGGAGCAGGGGTTGTTGACGAGCAGTACTTC
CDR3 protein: CASSLGAGVVDEQYF

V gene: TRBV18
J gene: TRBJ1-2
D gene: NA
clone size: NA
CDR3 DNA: TGTGCCAGCTCACCAGACCCCCCCGCGGGTGGCTACACCTTC
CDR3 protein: CASSPDPPAGGYTF

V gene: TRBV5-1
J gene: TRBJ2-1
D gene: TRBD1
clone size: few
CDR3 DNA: TGCGCCAGCAGCCTTCTCTCGGACAGGACGAGTAATGAGCAGTTCTTC
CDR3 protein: CASSLLSDRTSNEQFF

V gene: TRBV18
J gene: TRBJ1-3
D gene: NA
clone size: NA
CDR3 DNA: TGTGCCAGCTCTCCACCCGGCGGTCTAAACTCTGGAAACACCATATATTTT
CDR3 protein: CASSPPGGLNSGNTIYF

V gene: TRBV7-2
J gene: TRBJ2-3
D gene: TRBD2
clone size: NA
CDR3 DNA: TGTGCCAGCAGCTCTGTAGCGGGGCACACAGATACGCAGTATTTT
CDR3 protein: CASSSVAGHTDTQYF

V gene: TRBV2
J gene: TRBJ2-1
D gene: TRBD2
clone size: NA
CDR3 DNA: TGTGCCAGCAGCCTAGCGGCCTCCTACAATGAGCAGTTCTTC
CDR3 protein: CASSLAASYNEQFF

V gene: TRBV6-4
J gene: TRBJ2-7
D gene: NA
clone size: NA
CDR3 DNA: TGTGCCAGCAGTGACCCGAACCCCTGCGAGGACGAGCAGTACTTC
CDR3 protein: CASSDPNPCEDEQYF

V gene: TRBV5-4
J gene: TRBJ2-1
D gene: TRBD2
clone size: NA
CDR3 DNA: TGTGCCAGCAGCCTACGACTAGCGGGGGGGCCAATGAGGAATGAGCAGTTCTTC
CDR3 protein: CASSLRLAGGPMRNEQFF

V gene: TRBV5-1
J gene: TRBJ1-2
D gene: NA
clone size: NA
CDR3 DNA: TGCGCCAGCCGTCAATATCCTAGGGAAGGGGATGCTGGCTACACCTTC
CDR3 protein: CASRQYPREGDAGYTF

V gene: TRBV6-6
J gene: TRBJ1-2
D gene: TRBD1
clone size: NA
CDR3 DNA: TGTGCCAGCAGTGCAAGGGGGCGCGGAGGGGATGGCTACACCTTC
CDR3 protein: CASSARGRGGDGYTF

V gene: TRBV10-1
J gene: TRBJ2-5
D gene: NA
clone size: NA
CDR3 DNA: TGCGCCAGCAGTCCCACGACAGGTCAGACCCAGTACTTC
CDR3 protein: CASSPTTGQTQYF

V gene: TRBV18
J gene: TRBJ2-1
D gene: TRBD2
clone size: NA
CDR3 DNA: TGTGCCAGCTCAGTTCTAGCGGCCGACTCCTACAATGAGCAGTTCTTC
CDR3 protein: CASSVLAADSYNEQFF

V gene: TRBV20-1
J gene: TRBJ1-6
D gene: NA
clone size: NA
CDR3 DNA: TGCAGTGCTAGTCCAGGACTCAATTCACCCCTCCACTTT
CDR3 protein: CSASPGLNSPLHF

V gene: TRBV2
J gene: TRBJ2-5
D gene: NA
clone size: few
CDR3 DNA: TGTGCCAGCAGTGAATCTGGGCTAACCTACCAAGAGACCCAGTACTTC
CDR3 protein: CASSESGLTYQETQYF

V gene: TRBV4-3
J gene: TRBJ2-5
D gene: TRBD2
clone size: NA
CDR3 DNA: TGCGCCAGCAGCCAAGACCTAGCGGGGGGAGCTGAGACCCAGTACTTC
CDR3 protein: CASSQDLAGGAETQYF

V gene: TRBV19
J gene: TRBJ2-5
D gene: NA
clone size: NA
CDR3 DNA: TGTGCCAGTAGTAATCCCAAGGGGGGGCGAGAGACCCAGTACTTC
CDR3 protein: CASSNPKGGRETQYF

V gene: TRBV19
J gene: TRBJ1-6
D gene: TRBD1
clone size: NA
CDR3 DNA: TGTGCCAGTAGTAACTGGGACAGGGGTAATTCACCCCTCCACTTT
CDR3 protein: CASSNWDRGNSPLHF

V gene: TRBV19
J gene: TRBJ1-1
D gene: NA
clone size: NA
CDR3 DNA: TGTGCCAGTAGTCAATCCGGGGGGGAAGCTTTCTTT
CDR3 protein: CASSQSGGEAFF